These 15 T cell receptor beta chains share one sample of origin, sequenced in a study of blood T cell repertoires in COVID-19. Some clones are missing from TCRdb's copy, which holds only in-frame ones; the method was immunoSEQ multiplex PCR. The sample lists some 180,000 clones, 83% occurring once. Sequencing used peripheral blood. These receptor sequences come from an elderly woman with acute or convalescent COVID-19.

This chain connects TRBV10-1 to TRBJ2-2; 7 bases are shared with TRBD1. CDR1 WNHNN and CDR2 SYGVQD come from the germline V gene (reference sequence). The J segment lost 0 bases and the V segment lost 5 bases, leaving 3 bases of the junction unmatched. This CDR3 comprises 15 residues. CDR3: CASSSTGTNTGELFF. The CDR3 DNA reads as TGCGCCAGCAGTTCGACAGGGACGAACACCGGGGAGCTGTTTTTT.

The chain combines TRBV28 with TRBJ1-4; 7 bases line up with TRBD1. V lost 5 bases to trimming and J lost 3 bases; unmatched junction nucleotides: 6. Germline V gene data show CDR1 as MDHEN and CDR2 as SYDVKM. The CDR3 sequence is 15 residues long. CDR3 amino acids: CASSTRTGPNEKLFF. The CDR3 DNA follows: TGTGCCAGCAGTACCCGGACAGGACCTAATGAAAAACTGTTTTTT.

The CDR3 DNA is TGTGCCAGCAGCATCCCGGGACAGGTCGAGACCCAGTACTTC. This translates into CASSIPGQVETQYF. The V call is TRBV11-2, the J call TRBJ2-5, with TRBD1 matching over 8 bases. The CDR3 loop spans 14 amino acids. With V trimmed by 5 bases and J by 5 bases, 7 bases remained unmatched. The germline CDR1 and CDR2 sequences are SGHAT and FQNNGV.

The V and J genes are TRBV6-6 and TRBJ1-5; 11 bases agree with TRBD1. V trimming: 7 bases; J trimming: 3 bases; junction bases outside the gene matches: 5. Germline CDR1 and CDR2: MNHNY and SVGAGI (reference sequence). This CDR3 has 15 residues. DNA of the CDR3: TGTGCCAGCATTAAGGACAGGGGGCACAATCAGCCCCAGCATTTT. Protein product: CASIKDRGHNQPQHF.

The chain has TRBV21-1 and TRBJ2-7; TRBD1 is the table's D call, not checked against the DNA. TRBV21-1 is annotated as a pseudogene. The CDR3 totals 13 residues. The CDR3 protein is CASSPRGEDEQYF. For the CDR3, the DNA is TGTGCCAGCAGCCCCAGGGGGGAGGACGAGCAGTACTTC.

V and J are TRBV7-2 and TRBJ2-4; TRBD1 might be the D (6 bases). Germline V gives CDR1 SGHTA, CDR2 FQGNSA. The CDR3 spans 16 residues. Trimming took 4 bases from V and 0 from J, leaving 13 bases between them. CDR3 coding DNA: TGTGCCAGCAGCTCGCCCACAGGGTTAGCCAAAAACATTCAGTACTTC. Translated: CASSSPTGLAKNIQYF. Combining the CDR3 with reference TRBV7-2 and TRBJ2-4 gives the whole variable domain GAGVSQSPSNKVTEKGKDVELRCDPISGHTALYWYRQSLGQGLEFLIYFQGNSAPDKSGLPSDRFSAERTGGSVSTLTIQRTQQEDSAVYLCASSSPTGLAKNIQYFGAGTRLSVL.

The rearrangement joins TRBV19 to TRBJ1-4; 9 bases fit TRBD1. The germline V gene has CDR1 LNHDA and CDR2 SQIVND (reference sequence). The CDR3 extends over 14 amino acids. V was pared by 5 bases and J by 8 bases, with 6 bases of the junction left unmatched. The CDR3 loop is CASSPWTGEEKLFF. The CDR3 DNA reads TGTGCCAGTAGTCCTTGGACAGGGGAAGAAAAACTGTTTTTT.

This clone was seen only once. The chain combines TRBV14 with TRBJ2-5, with D perhaps matching TRBD1 (5 bases). The CDR3 length is 13 residues. The V end was cut by 2 bases, the J end by 2 bases, with 6 bases between. The germline CDR1 and CDR2 sequences are SGHDN and FVKESK. The CDR3 DNA is TGTGCCAGCAGCCAAAGGGGACAAGAGACCCAGTACTTC. This sequence encodes CASSQRGQETQYF.

This rearrangement joins TRBV7-9 to TRBJ1-6, with D perhaps matching TRBD1 (6 bases). V was clipped by 7 bases and J by 8 bases, with 15 bases between them. CDR3 length equals 14 residues. CDR1 and CDR2 from the germline V gene are SEHNR and FQNEAQ (reference sequence). CDR3 residues: CASIEQGNHSPLHF. The CDR3, as DNA: TGTGCCAGCATCGAACAGGGTAATCATTCACCCCTCCACTTT.

The V and J genes are TRBV6-1 and TRBJ2-7; D might be TRBD2 (5 bases). CDR1 and CDR2 from the germline V gene are MNHNS and SASEGT. This CDR3 comprises 16 residues. V lost 3 bases and J 3 bases, leaving 18 bases between the germline ends. The chain's CDR3 is CASSDLRRGRSYEQYF. Written as DNA, the CDR3 is TGTGCCAGCAGTGATTTACGAAGAGGGCGCAGCTACGAGCAGTACTTC.

The chain carries TRBV10-1 and TRBJ1-4; D is uncertain. The CDR3 consists of 14 residues. CDR1 and CDR2 (germline): WNHNN, SYGVQD (reference sequence). V was pared by 8 bases and J by 3 bases, with 13 bases between. The DNA of the CDR3 is TGCGCCAGCTGGTCCGGGTTGTCTAATGAAAAACTGTTTTTT. Translating it yields CASWSGLSNEKLFF.

V is TRBV7-2 and J is TRBJ2-1, with TRBD2 as a possible D gene (5 bases). The germline CDR1 and CDR2 sequences are SGHTA and FQGNSA. This CDR3 contains 16 residues. With 8 bases removed from V and 2 bases from J, the gap between germline ends came to 19 bases. This chain's CDR3 is CASAYGAPGAYNEQFF. The CDR3, as DNA: TGTGCCAGCGCCTATGGAGCCCCCGGGGCCTACAATGAGCAGTTCTTC. Combining the CDR3 with reference TRBV7-2 and TRBJ2-1 gives the whole variable domain GAGVSQSPSNKVTEKGKDVELRCDPISGHTALYWYRQSLGQGLEFLIYFQGNSAPDKSGLPSDRFSAERTGGSVSTLTIQRTQQEDSAVYLCASAYGAPGAYNEQFFGPGTRLTVL.

The chain employs TRBV7-2 and TRBJ2-5; no reliable D call. Trimming stripped 5 bases from V and 1 base from J, with 11 bases between. The germline gives CDR1 SGHTA, CDR2 FQGNSA. The CDR3 totals 14 residues. The CDR3 spells CASSPLLRQETQYF. DNA for the CDR3: TGTGCCAGCAGCCCCCTCCTTCGCCAAGAGACCCAGTACTTC.

A remark on this clone: The same CDR3 arises from other DNA sequences in this sample as well. V and J are TRBV2 and TRBJ2-5; D not certain. The ends were cut back, 4 bases at V and 2 bases at J, with 8 bases in the middle. The CDR3 sequence is 13 residues long. Germline CDR1 and CDR2: SNHLY and FYNNEI. In DNA form, the CDR3 reads TGTGCCAGCAGTGTACTCAGGCAAGAGACCCAGTACTTC. Its translation is CASSVLRQETQYF.

The rearrangement joins TRBV5-6 to TRBJ2-3; 12 bases are shared with TRBD2. This CDR3 spans 17 amino acids. Germline V gene sequence: CDR1 SGHDT, CDR2 YYEEEE. The V segment lost 0 bases and the J segment 4 bases; nucleotides outside the gene matches: 6. For the CDR3, the DNA is TGTGCCAGCAGCTTGGGGCCGACTAGCGGGGGCCCAGATACGCAGTATTTT. Amino acid sequence: CASSLGPTSGGPDTQYF.